Following are 10 T cell receptor beta chains from one sample sequenced in a study of T cell responses to AZD1222 COVID-19 vaccine. TCRdb's copy holds only in-frame clones and misses some; the assay was immunoSEQ multiplex PCR. The data contain about 110,000 clones, roughly 87% of them seen just once; the ten biggest clones take up 2.5% to 3.5%. The sequencing used peripheral blood, collected on day 0 of AZD1222 vaccination. All receptors derive from an adult in good health.

Here the CDR3 reads CASSEATQAFF. The CDR3 DNA follows: TGTGCCAGCAGTGAAGCTACCCAAGCTTTCTTT. The chain carries TRBV25-1 and TRBJ1-1; D is uncertain. Trimming removed 2 bases at V and 9 bases at J, with 7 bases between. The CDR3 sequence is 11 residues long. Germline V gene sequence: CDR1 MGHDK, CDR2 SYGVNS.

V gene TRBV7-9 combines with J gene TRBJ2-7; D might be TRBD2 (6 bases). The CDR3 length is 14 residues. V was pared by 5 bases and J by 6 bases, with 17 bases between. Germline values: CDR1 SEHNR, CDR2 FQNEAQ (reference sequence). CDR3 DNA sequence: TGTGCCAGCAGCCCGGGACGTGTGGGGGGCGAGCAGTACTTC. Translated: CASSPGRVGGEQYF.

The V gene is TRBV5-3, the J gene TRBJ1-2; the D is unclear. TRBV5-3 is an ORF, with its function uncertain. V shed 4 bases and J shed 0 bases, with 7 bases lying between them. CDR3 length equals 13 residues. The CDR3 region is CARSLGANYGYTF. CDR3 coding DNA: TGTGCCAGAAGCCTCGGGGCTAACTATGGCTACACCTTC.

This rearrangement joins TRBV9 to TRBJ1-5; no clear D gene. The CDR3 loop spans 15 amino acids. Germline CDR1 is SGDLS and CDR2 is YYNGEE. V was pared by 0 bases and J by 0 bases, with 7 bases between. The CDR3 loop is CASSVAGYSNQPQHF. Written as DNA, the CDR3 is TGTGCCAGCAGCGTAGCCGGGTATAGCAATCAGCCCCAGCATTTT.

The chain recombines TRBV19 with TRBJ1-5, with 7 positions matching TRBD1. V shed 5 bases and J 5 bases; nucleotides not matched to a gene: 6. Germline CDR1 reads LNHDA; CDR2 reads SQIVND (reference sequence). The CDR3 contains 14 residues. CDR3 protein: CASSSRTGDQPQHF. The CDR3 DNA follows: TGTGCCAGTAGTTCCAGGACAGGAGATCAGCCCCAGCATTTT.

The CDR3 protein is CASSLGYTQYF. In DNA, the CDR3 is TGTGCCAGCAGTTTAGGGTATACGCAGTATTTT. This rearrangement joins TRBV6-2 or TRBV6-3 to TRBJ2-3, with no clear D. The ends were cut back, 4 bases at V and 7 bases at J, with 6 bases in the middle. The germline V gene has CDR1 MNHEY and CDR2 SVGEGT. CDR3 length: 11 residues.

The chain employs TRBV5-1 and TRBJ2-7; D is possibly TRBD1 or TRBD2 (6 bases each). This CDR3 contains 14 residues. CDR1 SGHRS and CDR2 YFSETQ come from the germline V gene. Trimming took off 0 bases at V and 5 bases at J, with 12 bases between the two ends. The CDR3, as DNA: TGCGCCAGCAGCTTGGTAGGGGGGCTCAACGAGCAGTACTTC. Protein sequence: CASSLVGGLNEQYF.

This chain joins TRBV3-1 (or the pseudogene TRBV3-2) and TRBJ2-5, with 11 nucleotides matching TRBD2. The length of the CDR3 is 19 residues. Germline CDR1 and CDR2: LGHDT and YNNKEL (reference sequence). V trimming: 1 base; J trimming: 4 bases; junction bases outside the gene matches: 14. CDR3 amino acids: CASSQVWRSSGGPGETQYF. The CDR3 region has the DNA TGTGCCAGCAGCCAAGTTTGGCGGTCTAGCGGGGGGCCAGGAGAGACCCAGTACTTC.

This chain links TRBV29-1 with TRBJ2-7, with D possibly matching TRBD1 (5 bases). Per germline, CDR1 SQVTM and CDR2 ANQGSEA. The V and J ends lost 3 bases and 2 bases respectively, with 11 bases between them. CDR3 size: 13 residues. The CDR3 nucleotides read TGCAGCGTTGAGGGGCAGGGAACCTACGAGCAGTACTTC. Residues: CSVEGQGTYEQYF.

This chain links TRBV6-5 with TRBJ1-2; maybe TRBD1 (6 bases). CDR3 length: 13 residues. V was pared by 10 bases and J by 7 bases, with 19 bases between. Germline-derived CDR1 and CDR2 are MNHEY and SVGAGI. CDR3 coding DNA: TGTGCCACCAAGCGGGACACCGTGAGTGGCTACACCTTC. It encodes CATKRDTVSGYTF.